This passage covers 30 T cell receptor beta chains from one sample sequenced in a study of STAT5B mutations in CD4+ large granular lymphocyte leukemia. Assay used: immunoSEQ multiplex PCR; TCRdb lists only in-frame clones, some missing. Of tens of thousands of clones listed, over 70% are singletons. Sequencing was carried out using CD4+ T cells from blood buffy coats. The receptor set was obtained from a human donor in good health.

This chain connects TRBV7-6 to TRBJ2-5, with D possibly TRBD2 on 6 matching bases. With the DNA end fitting TRBJ2-7 better, the J assignment may be wrong. The CDR3 totals 14 residues. Germline V lookup: CDR1 SGHVS, CDR2 FNYEAQ. CDR3 loop: CASSRAGLYYEQYF. Written as DNA, the CDR3 is TGTGCCAGCAGCCGAGCGGGTTTATACTACGAGCAGTACTTC.

The rearrangement uses TRBV28 and TRBJ2-7, with D perhaps matching TRBD1 (6 bases). V lost 6 bases and J 6 bases, leaving 15 bases between the germline ends. Germline V CDR1 and CDR2: MDHEN, SYDVKM. This CDR3 has 13 amino acids. The CDR3 nucleotides read TGTGCCAGCAGGCCAAGCGACAGGTCCGAGCAGTACTTC. This codes for CASRPSDRSEQYF. The entire variable domain, with the rest obtained from reference TRBV28 and TRBJ2-7, is as follows: DVKVTQSSRYLVKRTGEKVFLECVQDMDHENMFWYRQDPGLGLRLIYFSYDVKMKEKGDIPEGYSVSREKKERFSLILESASTNQTSMYLCASRPSDRSEQYFGPGTRLTVT.

In its sample, this clone was seen a few times. The chain combines TRBV28 with TRBJ2-3; TRBD2 might be the D (6 bases). CDR1 MDHEN and CDR2 SYDVKM come from the germline V gene. Deletions cut 1 base from V and 7 bases from J, with 18 bases between. CDR3 length: 16 residues. CDR3: CASSLSGGLVSHTQYF. In DNA form, the CDR3 reads TGTGCCAGCAGTTTATCTGGAGGGCTCGTTAGTCATACGCAGTATTTT. The variable domain in full, completed from reference TRBV28 and TRBJ2-3, reads DVKVTQSSRYLVKRTGEKVFLECVQDMDHENMFWYRQDPGLGLRLIYFSYDVKMKEKGDIPEGYSVSREKKERFSLILESASTNQTSMYLCASSLSGGLVSHTQYFGPGTRLTVL.

This clone has a handful of counts. The chain couples TRBV5-1 to TRBJ2-7; D is perhaps TRBD2 (5 bases). Per the germline V gene, CDR1 is SGHRS and CDR2 is YFSETQ. The CDR3 length is 13 residues. The V and J ends lost 4 bases and 7 bases respectively, with 15 bases between them. CDR3: CASSTGMSGEQYF. CDR3 DNA sequence: TGCGCCAGCAGCACGGGGATGTCGGGGGAGCAGTACTTC.

The genes are TRBV10-1 and TRBJ1-5; 7 nucleotides agree with TRBD1. The germline CDR1 and CDR2 sequences are WNHNN and SYGVQD (reference sequence). V shed 8 bases and J 3 bases; nucleotides not matched to a gene: 7. The CDR3 is made up of 14 amino acids. The CDR3 sequence: CASFGDRVNQPQHF. CDR3 sequence (DNA): TGCGCCAGCTTCGGCGACAGGGTCAATCAGCCCCAGCATTTT.

A single count supports this clone. The CDR3 reads CASSLGLRTDTQYF. CDR3 sequence (DNA): TGTGCCAGCAGTTTGGGGCTTCGCACAGATACGCAGTATTTT. The J gene is TRBJ2-3, the V gene TRBV27; a possible D gene is TRBD1 (5 bases). The ends were cut back, 3 bases at V and 1 base at J, with 8 bases in the middle. The CDR3 contains 14 residues. Germline CDR1 MNHEY, CDR2 SMNVEV (reference sequence).

The chain joins TRBV6-1 to TRBJ1-5; D is uncertain. The CDR3 extends over 16 amino acids. With 3 bases removed from V and 2 bases from J, the gap between germline ends came to 14 bases. The germline CDR1 and CDR2 sequences are MNHNS and SASEGT. In DNA form, the CDR3 reads TGTGCCAGCAGTGAGGCCATAGGGTTTGGCAATCAGCCCCAGCATTTT. Amino acid sequence: CASSEAIGFGNQPQHF.

This rearrangement joins TRBV25-1 to TRBJ1-3; TRBD1 matches at 7 bases. Germline CDR1 MGHDK, CDR2 SYGVNS. The CDR3 is 16 amino acids. V lost 3 bases to trimming and J lost 0 bases; unmatched junction nucleotides: 5. CDR3 residues: CASSETGPDSGNTIYF. Written as DNA, the CDR3 is TGTGCCAGCAGTGAGACAGGGCCCGACTCTGGAAACACCATATATTTT.

The chain uses TRBV28 and TRBJ1-5, with 9 nucleotides matching TRBD1. Germline-derived CDR1 and CDR2 are MDHEN and SYDVKM. This CDR3 spans 15 amino acids. V dropped 5 bases and J dropped 6; count of bases not matched to a gene: 8. CDR3 region: CASSPGQGFGQPQHF. The CDR3 DNA sequence: TGTGCCAGCAGTCCCGGACAGGGGTTTGGTCAGCCCCAGCATTTT.

This sequence joins TRBV6-6 and TRBJ1-3, with D tentatively TRBD1 (6 bases). The germline V and J ends were trimmed by 5 bases and 4 bases, with 18 bases remaining between them. CDR1 and CDR2 (germline): MNHNY, SVGAGI (reference sequence). This CDR3 has 16 residues. The CDR3 here is CASSRDKGRSGNTIYF. The DNA of the CDR3 is TGTGCCAGCAGTAGGGACAAGGGAAGATCGGGAAACACCATATATTTT.

This rearrangement joins TRBV4-1 to TRBJ1-4, with D tentatively TRBD1 (6 bases). Trimming removed 6 bases from V and 4 bases from J, with 9 bases in between. Germline CDR1 and CDR2: MGHRA and YSYEKL. This CDR3 has 13 residues. CDR3 protein: CASSGQINEKLFF. Here the CDR3 DNA reads TGCGCCAGCAGTGGACAGATTAATGAAAAACTGTTTTTT.

CDR3 protein: CASGRASYEQYF. CDR3 in DNA: TGTGCCAGCGGTCGGGCCTCCTACGAGCAGTACTTC. The J gene is TRBJ2-7, the V gene TRBV6-1; D is unclear. Trimming left V 8 bases short and J 0 bases short, with 8 bases between. Germline CDR1 and CDR2: MNHNS and SASEGT. The CDR3 totals 12 residues.

This clone was seen once. V usage is TRBV7-2 and J usage is TRBJ2-7, with 10 bases that match TRBD2. Trimming took 4 bases from V and 0 from J; bases not matched to a gene: 3. The CDR3 runs 15 residues. Germline V lookup: CDR1 SGHTA, CDR2 FQGNSA. This chain's CDR3 is CASSSAGGNSYEQYF. CDR3 sequence (DNA): TGTGCCAGCAGCTCAGCGGGAGGGAACTCCTACGAGCAGTACTTC.

The rearrangement links TRBV7-2 to TRBJ1-2; 9 nucleotides match TRBD1. The CDR3 consists of 15 residues. V was clipped by 3 bases and J by 4 bases; unmatched bases: 6. CDR1 and CDR2 (germline): SGHTA, FQGNSA. This chain's CDR3 is CASSFRDRETYGYTF. The CDR3 region has the DNA TGTGCCAGCAGCTTCCGGGACAGGGAGACCTATGGCTACACCTTC.

This clone has more than one count but fewer than ten. The chain uses TRBV6-6 and TRBJ1-1; D ambiguous. The CDR3 extends over 15 amino acids. Germline V lookup: CDR1 MNHNY, CDR2 SVGAGI (reference sequence). Trimming stripped 0 bases from V and 1 base from J, with 9 bases between. CDR3: CASSYSSLANTEAFF. CDR3 nucleotide sequence: TGTGCCAGCAGTTACTCCTCACTTGCGAACACTGAAGCTTTCTTT.

The V call is TRBV6-1, the J call TRBJ2-7; D might be TRBD1 (6 bases). This CDR3 is 15 amino acids long. V was pared by 10 bases and J by 1 base, with 20 bases between. In germline, CDR1 is MNHNS, CDR2 SASEGT. Here the CDR3 DNA reads TGTGCCACTGGCCCTACCCTCACAGGGTCCTACGAGCAGTACTTC. It encodes CATGPTLTGSYEQYF.

This clone was found a few times. The rearrangement joins TRBV30 to TRBJ1-1, with D possibly being TRBD1 (6 bases). CDR3 length: 13 amino acids. Between the trimmed V and J ends, which lost 5 bases and 8 bases, there was a span of 18 bases. The germline V gene has CDR1 GTSNPN and CDR2 SVGIG (reference sequence). CDR3 DNA: TGTGCCTGGGTCCCCAGGGGCGCTTGGGAAGCTTTCTTT. Its protein product is CAWVPRGAWEAFF.

This chain connects TRBV6-1 to TRBJ1-4; D not resolved. The ends were cut back, 5 bases at V and 7 bases at J, with 8 bases in the middle. CDR1 is MNHNS and CDR2 is SASEGT in the germline V gene. This CDR3 is 12 amino acids long. The CDR3 sequence: CASSRVSEKLFF. CDR3 in DNA: TGTGCCAGCAGTCGCGTAAGTGAAAAACTGTTTTTT.

V usage is TRBV6-6 and J usage is TRBJ2-5; D may correspond to TRBD1 or TRBD2 (5 bases each). The length of the CDR3 is 15 residues. The germline CDR1 and CDR2 sequences are MNHNY and SVGAGI (reference sequence). The V end lost 4 bases, the J end lost 4 bases, and 16 bases lay between the germline ends. CDR3 loop: CASSSPGTLGETQYF. CDR3 nucleotides: TGTGCCAGCAGTTCTCCAGGGACGTTGGGAGAGACCCAGTACTTC.

The chain has TRBV27 and TRBJ2-5; no reliable D call. V was clipped by 0 bases and J by 5 bases, with 13 bases between them. CDR3 length: 15 amino acids. Per the germline V gene, CDR1 is MNHEY and CDR2 is SMNVEV (reference sequence). CDR3 residues: CASSLSVKGGETQYF. In nucleotides, the CDR3 is TGTGCCAGCAGTTTATCGGTCAAGGGCGGTGAGACCCAGTACTTC.

The rearrangement uses TRBV11-2 and TRBJ1-5, with D unclear. CDR1 is SGHAT and CDR2 is FQNNGV in the germline V gene. CDR3 length: 13 amino acids. The V end was cut by 2 bases, the J end by 4 bases, with 6 bases between. This chain's CDR3 is CASSLSVNQPQHF. As DNA, the CDR3 is TGTGCCAGCAGCTTATCGGTTAATCAGCCCCAGCATTTT.

The CDR3 protein is CASRIRGVNTEAFF. The CDR3 nucleotides read TGTGCCAGCAGGATTAGAGGCGTGAACACTGAAGCTTTCTTT. The rearrangement uses TRBV6-6 and TRBJ1-1, with no clear D. Germline lookup yields CDR1 MNHNY and CDR2 SVGAGI (reference sequence). V was trimmed by 6 bases and J by 0 bases, leaving 11 bases between them. The CDR3 spans 14 residues.

This sequence joins TRBV28 and TRBJ2-7; TRBD1 aligns across 8 bases. The CDR3 sequence is 15 residues long. The germline CDR1 and CDR2 sequences are MDHEN and SYDVKM. J lost 2 bases, V lost 7 bases, and 10 bases had no gene match. CDR3 amino acids: CASIPWGQAAYEQYF. CDR3 sequence (DNA): TGTGCCAGCATCCCTTGGGGACAGGCCGCCTACGAGCAGTACTTC. Drawing the rest from reference TRBV28 and TRBJ2-7, the complete variable domain is DVKVTQSSRYLVKRTGEKVFLECVQDMDHENMFWYRQDPGLGLRLIYFSYDVKMKEKGDIPEGYSVSREKKERFSLILESASTNQTSMYLCASIPWGQAAYEQYFGPGTRLTVT.

The V gene is TRBV7-9, the J gene TRBJ2-1; tentatively, D is TRBD2 (6 bases). This CDR3 contains 15 residues. The ends were cut back, 5 bases at V and 8 bases at J, with 19 bases in the middle. Germline loops: CDR1 SEHNR, CDR2 FQNEAQ (reference sequence). The CDR3 region has the DNA TGTGCCAGCAGCCCCCCCTTCCGACTAGGTTATGAGCAGTTCTTC. Translating gives CASSPPFRLGYEQFF.

In its sample, this clone was seen a few times. The chain joins TRBV15 to TRBJ2-2, with D possibly being TRBD2 (5 bases). The CDR3 loop spans 16 amino acids. Germline lookup yields CDR1 LNHNV and CDR2 YYDKDF (reference sequence). Deletions cut 4 bases from V and 5 bases from J, with 17 bases between. For the CDR3, the DNA is TGTGCCACCAGCAAACCCCGGGATTCGGGGACCGGGGAGCTGTTTTTT. This sequence encodes CATSKPRDSGTGELFF.

The chain is built from TRBV13 and TRBJ1-2; possible D gene TRBD1, 6 bases. The CDR3 length is 13 residues. The germline gives CDR1 PRHDT, CDR2 FYEKMQ (reference sequence). Trimming left V 5 bases short and J 8 bases short, with 15 bases between. The CDR3 DNA sequence: TGTGCCAGCAGCCGCACAGGGACTAGCGGCTACACCTTC. As protein: CASSRTGTSGYTF.

CDR3 nucleotides: TGTGCCAGCAGTACAGGGTATTCACCCCTCCACTTT. This translates into CASSTGYSPLHF. This chain links TRBV6-5 with TRBJ1-6; D is possibly TRBD1 (6 bases). The CDR3 runs to 12 residues. Germline V gene data show CDR1 as MNHEY and CDR2 as SVGAGI. Trimming removed 5 bases from V and 8 bases from J, with 7 bases in between.

This chain links TRBV5-1 with TRBJ2-7, with 8 nucleotides matching TRBD1. Trimming removed 0 bases from V and 4 bases from J; junction bases left unmatched: 6. The CDR3 consists of 15 residues. Germline values: CDR1 SGHRS, CDR2 YFSETQ. CDR3 nucleotide sequence: TGCGCCAGCAGCTTGGACTGGACAGGGTCGTACGAGCAGTACTTC. Amino acid sequence: CASSLDWTGSYEQYF.

CDR3 coding DNA: TGCGCCAGCAGCCGGGCCTTCCCTCAAGCCAAAAACATTCAGTACTTC. Its protein product is CASSRAFPQAKNIQYF. The rearrangement uses TRBV5-1 and TRBJ2-4; D not resolved. CDR1 and CDR2 from the germline V gene are SGHRS and YFSETQ. Trimming left V 4 bases short and J 0 bases short, with 14 bases between. The CDR3 runs 16 residues. Supplemented by reference TRBV5-1 and TRBJ2-4, the full variable domain reads KAGVTQTPRYLIKTRGQQVTLSCSPISGHRSVSWYQQTPGQGLQFLFEYFSETQRNKGNFPGRFSGRQFSNSRSEMNVSTLELGDSALYLCASSRAFPQAKNIQYFGAGTRLSVL.

DNA for the CDR3: TGTGCCAGCTCACCGGGGGGCGCGGAGGAAAAACTGTTTTTT. Its translation: CASSPGGAEEKLFF. The rearrangement joins TRBV18 to TRBJ1-4, with D perhaps matching TRBD1 (6 bases). CDR1 is KGHSH, CDR2 LQKENI, per germline. The CDR3 is 14 amino acids. V was clipped by 3 bases and J by 8 bases, with 13 bases between them.